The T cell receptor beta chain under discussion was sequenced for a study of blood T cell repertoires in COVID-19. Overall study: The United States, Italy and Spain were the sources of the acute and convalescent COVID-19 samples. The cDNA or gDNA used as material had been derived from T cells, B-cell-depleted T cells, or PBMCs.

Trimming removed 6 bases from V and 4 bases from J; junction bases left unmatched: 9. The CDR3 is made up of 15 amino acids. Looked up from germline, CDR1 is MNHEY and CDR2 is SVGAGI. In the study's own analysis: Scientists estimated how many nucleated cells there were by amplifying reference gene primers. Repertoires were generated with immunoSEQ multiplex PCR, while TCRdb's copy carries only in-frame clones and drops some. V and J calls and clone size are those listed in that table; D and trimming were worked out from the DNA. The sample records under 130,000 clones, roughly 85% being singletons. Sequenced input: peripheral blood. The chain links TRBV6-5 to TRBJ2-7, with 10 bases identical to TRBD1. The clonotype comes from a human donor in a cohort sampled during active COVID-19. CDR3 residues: CASRPPGQGFYEQYF. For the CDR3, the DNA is TGTGCCAGCAGACCTCCGGGACAGGGGTTTTACGAGCAGTACTTC.